This TCR beta chain was obtained from a study of blood T cells in healthy people across ages. Study at large: Template-switching capture recovered about one barcoded beta molecule per two T cells. Whole-study findings and limits: The study regarded diversity estimates from one million T cells as underestimates. Aged donors had fewer naive CD4+ cells and lower diversity than long-lived donors.

Donors were systemically healthy Caucasian individuals from Russia aged roughly 6 to 95 years. It was with a sample-barcoded 5' primer and a J-beta primer mix that a second PCR of roughly 6 to 11 cycles was run. TCRdb fed the 5' RACE reads into MiXCR, producing one record per CDR3 protein. The data contain about 640,000 distinct CDR3 sequences, 58% of them seen just once; the ten biggest clones take up approximately 37%. CDR1 and CDR2 (germline): SQVTM, ANQGSEA. Trimming cost V 5 bases and J 6 bases, with 14 bases left between them. The CDR3 loop spans 13 amino acids. This clonotype was counted only a few times. Its matching antigen is unknown.

Sequences were obtained from blood. This chain links TRBV29-1 with TRBJ2-1; unclear D gene. The clonotype was recovered from a man aged 55 to 70 in good health. The CDR3 DNA follows: TGCAGCGTTTCAACCGGCCAACTCAATGAGCAGTTCTTC. It specifies CSVSTGQLNEQFF.